This T cell receptor (beta chain) was recorded in a study of blood T cell repertoires in COVID-19. Study context: There were acute and convalescent COVID-19 samples, and they came from the United States, Italy and Spain. T cells, B-cell-depleted T cells, or PBMCs provided the cDNA or gDNA that served as material.

The germline gives CDR1 SGHTA, CDR2 FQGNSA. Trimming at V came to 1 base and at J to 3 bases, leaving 2 bases not matched to a gene. The CDR3 totals 14 residues. Original analysis: Researchers report that nucleated cell counts were estimated from reference gene primer amplification. Clones were sequenced by immunoSEQ multiplex PCR, and TCRdb holds only the in-frame ones, with some missing. V and J calls and clone size are as listed in that table; D and trimming were resolved from the DNA. The data show about 68,000 clones, more than 70% seen once. The chain uses TRBV7-2 and TRBJ2-7; the match to TRBD2 covers 8 bases. Input material: peripheral blood. This clonotype was sampled from a man over 45 with active COVID-19. The CDR3 DNA reads TGTGCCAGCAGCTTAGGCGGGGGGCTCTACGAGCAGTACTTC. It encodes CASSLGGGLYEQYF. Supplemented by reference TRBV7-2 and TRBJ2-7, the full variable domain reads GAGVSQSPSNKVTEKGKDVELRCDPISGHTALYWYRQSLGQGLEFLIYFQGNSAPDKSGLPSDRFSAERTGGSVSTLTIQRTQQEDSAVYLCASSLGGGLYEQYFGPGTRLTVT.